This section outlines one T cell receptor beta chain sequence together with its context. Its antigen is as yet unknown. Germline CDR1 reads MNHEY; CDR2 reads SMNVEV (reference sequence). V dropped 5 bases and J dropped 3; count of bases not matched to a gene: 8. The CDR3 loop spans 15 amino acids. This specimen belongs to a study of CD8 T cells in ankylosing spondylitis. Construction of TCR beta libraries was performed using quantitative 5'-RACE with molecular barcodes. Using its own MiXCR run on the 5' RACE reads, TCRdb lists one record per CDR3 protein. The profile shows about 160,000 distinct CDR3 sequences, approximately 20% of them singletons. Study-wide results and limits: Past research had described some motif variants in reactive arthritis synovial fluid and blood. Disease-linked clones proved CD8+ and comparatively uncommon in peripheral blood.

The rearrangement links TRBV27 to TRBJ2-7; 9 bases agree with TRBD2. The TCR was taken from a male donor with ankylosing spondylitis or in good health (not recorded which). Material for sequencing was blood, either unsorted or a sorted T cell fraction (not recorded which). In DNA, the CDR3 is TGTGCCAGCAGTAGAGCCGTAGCGGGAGTCTACGAGCAGTACTTC. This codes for CASSRAVAGVYEQYF.